This TCR beta chain appears in the sequencing data of a study of cytomegalovirus exposure and HLA in healthy donors. While unrecorded immune exposures were likely, the donors were nominally healthy when sampled. This clone was detected a few times. The PCR had 60 Vbeta and 13 Jbeta primers. This table comes from immunoSEQ multiplex PCR, and its TCRdb copy is limited to in-frame clones, with some not included. The data show more than 150,000 clones, about three quarters seen once. This clonotype was sampled from a woman aged 45-59 years in good health and CMV-seropositive. The specimen sequenced was PBMCs.

The CDR3 loop is CAWPGGLRYEQYF. The CDR3 nucleotides read TGTGCCTGGCCGGGGGGGCTTAGGTACGAGCAGTACTTC. V and J are TRBV30 and TRBJ2-7, with TRBD2 matching over 8 bases. V lost 5 bases, J lost 4 bases, and 7 bases stayed unmatched. Per germline, CDR1 GTSNPN and CDR2 SVGIG (reference sequence). The CDR3 loop spans 13 amino acids.